These 14 T cell receptor beta chains originate from one sample sequenced in a study of T and B cells in COVID-19 patients. TRB rearrangements were amplified by multiplex PCR with BIOMED2 TRB-A/B primers. TCRdb reprocessed the multiplex PCR reads via MiXCR and lists one record per CDR3 protein. The table shows about 20,000 distinct CDR3 sequences, with around 28% occurring only once. From blood, roughly 250-500 ng of genomic DNA served as TRB template. The sequenced sample was blood. All receptors come from a human donor who had recovered from COVID-19.

The chain recombines TRBV6-5 with TRBJ1-1, with D unclear. V lost 5 bases and J 5 bases, leaving 15 bases between the germline ends. Looked up from germline, CDR1 is MNHEY and CDR2 is SVGAGI. The CDR3 is made up of 14 amino acids. The CDR3, as DNA: TGTGCCAGCAGTCCCAGCGGGGTTGGGACTGAAGCTTTCTTT. It translates to CASSPSGVGTEAFF.

This clonotype showed up just a few times. This chain joins TRBV18 and TRBJ1-4; tentative D call: TRBD1 (5 bases). Trimming shortened V by 3 bases and J by 4 bases, and 9 bases separated the two germline ends. The CDR3 contains 14 residues. Germline V gene data show CDR1 as KGHSH and CDR2 as LQKENI. The CDR3 is CASSPGTDNEKLFF. The CDR3 DNA reads TGTGCCAGCTCACCTGGGACGGATAATGAAAAACTGTTTTTT.

The chain combines TRBV7-9 with TRBJ2-1, with TRBD2 matching 12 bases. V shed 4 bases, J shed 0 bases, and the junction held 10 bases outside the gene matches. Germline V gives CDR1 SEHNR, CDR2 FQNEAQ (reference sequence). This CDR3 region has 19 residues. CDR3 DNA: TGTGCCAGCAGCTCCTCGGGGACTAGCGGGCGTAGCTCCTACAATGAGCAGTTCTTC. It translates to CASSSSGTSGRSSYNEQFF.

The chain recombines TRBV6-6 with TRBJ2-3, with D tentatively TRBD2 (5 bases). The germline gives CDR1 MNHNY, CDR2 SVGAGI (reference sequence). V shed 2 bases and J shed 1 base, with 10 bases lying between them. There are 15 residues in the CDR3. The CDR3: CASSYTTGGTDTQYF. The CDR3 region has the DNA TGTGCCAGCAGTTACACCACCGGGGGCACAGATACGCAGTATTTT.

The V gene is TRBV18, the J gene TRBJ2-7; 11 bases are a match to TRBD2. CDR1 is KGHSH, CDR2 LQKENI, per germline. The CDR3 is made up of 15 amino acids. Losses at the gene ends were 3 bases for V and 3 bases for J; bases not matched to a gene: 4. The CDR3 loop is CASSPVSGGDYEQYF. The CDR3 region has the DNA TGTGCCAGCTCACCGGTTAGCGGGGGGGACTACGAGCAGTACTTC.

V gene TRBV5-1 combines with J gene TRBJ1-4; no firm D call. CDR3 size: 13 residues. V lost 3 bases to trimming and J lost 8 bases, with 11 bases between them. Germline-derived CDR1 and CDR2 are SGHRS and YFSETQ. The DNA for the CDR3 is TGCGCCAGCAGCTCCGGGCCCGAAGAAAAACTGTTTTTT. Encoded protein: CASSSGPEEKLFF. Drawing the rest from reference TRBV5-1 and TRBJ1-4, the complete variable domain is KAGVTQTPRYLIKTRGQQVTLSCSPISGHRSVSWYQQTPGQGLQFLFEYFSETQRNKGNFPGRFSGRQFSNSRSEMNVSTLELGDSALYLCASSSGPEEKLFFGSGTQLSVL.

By proportion, this clonotype is medium-sized (0.01 to 0.1%). This chain links TRBV29-1 with TRBJ2-7; 8 bases agree with TRBD2. Per the germline V gene, CDR1 is SQVTM and CDR2 is ANQGSEA. The junction had 7 bases not matched to a gene; V was cut back by 2 bases and J by 7 bases. The CDR3 consists of 13 residues. CDR3: CSVETGGPGEQYF. Here the CDR3 DNA reads TGCAGCGTTGAAACGGGAGGGCCGGGGGAGCAGTACTTC.

In this sample, this clonotype turned up a few times. J is TRBJ2-7 and V is TRBV6-5; TRBD2 matches 14 bases. The CDR3 sequence is 18 residues long. Trimming at V came to 0 bases and at J to 2 bases, leaving 6 bases not matched to a gene. Germline-derived CDR1 and CDR2 are MNHEY and SVGAGI. The CDR3 sequence is CASSYSATSGGGAYEQYF. CDR3 bases: TGTGCCAGCAGTTACTCGGCGACTAGCGGGGGGGGTGCCTACGAGCAGTACTTC.

A remark on this clonotype: A single base separates this from a much larger clone, so it may be a read error. The CDR3 sequence: CSARSGEYGYTF. The CDR3 nucleotides read TGCAGCGCCAGGTCAGGGGAATATGGCTACACCTTC. The chain uses TRBV29-1 and TRBJ1-2; D perhaps matches TRBD1 (6 bases). In germline, CDR1 is SQVTM, CDR2 ANQGSEA. V lost 7 bases, J lost 5 bases, and 14 bases lay in between. CDR3 length: 12 residues.

The chain links TRBV6-1 to TRBJ1-5, with D perhaps matching TRBD1 (6 bases). CDR1 MNHNS and CDR2 SASEGT come from the germline V gene. There are 15 residues in the CDR3. V was trimmed by 3 bases and J by 4 bases, leaving 13 bases between them. The CDR3 loop reads CASSDLGQRNQPQHF. As DNA, the CDR3 is TGTGCCAGCAGTGACCTAGGACAGAGAAATCAGCCCCAGCATTTT.

This clonotype was detected only a few times. Relative to the germline gene, one junction end is altered; a read error may explain this. The J gene is TRBJ1-1, the V gene TRBV13; 9 nucleotides align to TRBD1. CDR3 size: 18 residues. Germline V CDR1 and CDR2: PRHDT, FYEKMQ (reference sequence). The CDR3 is CASTLGTDRGWYGTEAFF. The CDR3, as DNA: TGTGCCAGCACCTTAGGGACGGACAGGGGATGGTATGGCACTGAAGCTTTCTTT. Together with reference TRBV13 and TRBJ1-1, the CDR3 gives the full variable domain: AAGVIQSPRHLIKEKRETATLKCYPIPRHDTVYWYQQGPGQDPQFLISFYEKMQSDKGSIPDRFSAQQFSDYHSELNMSSLELGDSALYFCASTLGTDRGWYGTEAFFGQGTRLTVV.

By share, this clonotype counts as medium-sized. The chain uses TRBV6-5 and TRBJ2-5, with D possibly matching TRBD1 (6 bases). Germline loops: CDR1 MNHEY, CDR2 SVGAGI. This CDR3 has 15 residues. Trimming stripped 0 bases from V and 1 base from J, with 9 bases between. CDR3 residues: CASSYSNRAQETQYF. CDR3 DNA sequence: TGTGCCAGCAGTTACTCGAACAGGGCCCAAGAGACCCAGTACTTC.

This chain links TRBV12-3 or TRBV12-4 with TRBJ1-1; D not certain. V dropped 6 bases and J dropped 6 bases, with 14 bases sitting between them. This CDR3 is built from 13 residues. The CDR3 loop is CASSLNTRSEAFF. For the CDR3, the DNA is TGTGCCAGCAGCTTAAACACTCGGTCTGAAGCTTTCTTT.

The chain is built from TRBV5-4 and TRBJ2-2; possibly TRBD2 for D (6 bases). The CDR3 has 14 amino acids. The V end lost 5 bases, the J end lost 4 bases, and 12 bases lay between the germline ends. Germline CDR1 and CDR2: SGHNT and YYREEE (reference sequence). The chain's CDR3 is CASSLLGGTGELFF. The CDR3 DNA follows: TGTGCCAGCAGTCTACTGGGGGGCACCGGGGAGCTGTTTTTT. Full variable domain (missing parts from reference TRBV5-4 and TRBJ2-2): ETGVTQSPTHLIKTRGQQVTLRCSSQSGHNTVSWYQQALGQGPQFIFQYYREEENGRGNFPPRFSGLQFPNYSSELNVNALELDDSALYLCASSLLGGTGELFFGEGSRLTVL.